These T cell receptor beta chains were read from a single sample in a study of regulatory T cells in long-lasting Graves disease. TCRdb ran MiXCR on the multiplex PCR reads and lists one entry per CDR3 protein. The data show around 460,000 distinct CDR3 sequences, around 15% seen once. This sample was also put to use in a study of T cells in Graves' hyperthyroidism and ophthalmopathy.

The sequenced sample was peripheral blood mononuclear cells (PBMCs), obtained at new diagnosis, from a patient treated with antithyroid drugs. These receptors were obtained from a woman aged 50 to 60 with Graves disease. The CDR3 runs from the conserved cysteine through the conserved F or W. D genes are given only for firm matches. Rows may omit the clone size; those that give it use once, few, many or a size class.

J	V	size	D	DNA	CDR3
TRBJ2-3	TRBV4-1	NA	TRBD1	TGCGCCAGCAGCCAAGGGGGACAGGGGTTTATTACAGATACGCAGTATTTT	CASSQGGQGFITDTQYF
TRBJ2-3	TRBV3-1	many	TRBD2	TGTGCCAGCAGCGAACACGGGACTAGCGGAAGCACAGATACGCAGTATTTT	CASSEHGTSGSTDTQYF
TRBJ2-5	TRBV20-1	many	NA	TGCAGTGCTCCTGGGATAACAGACGGTGCGGGTGAGACCCAGTACTTC	CSAPGITDGAGETQYF
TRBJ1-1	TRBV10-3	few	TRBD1	TGTGCCTCTCAAGGGTCGGAGACCGGACAGGGGGGTGAAGCTTTCTTT	CASQGSETGQGGEAFF
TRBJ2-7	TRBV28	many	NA	TGTGCCAGCAGTTCCCACGGACAGGACTACTCCTACGAGCAGTACTTC	CASSSHGQDYSYEQYF
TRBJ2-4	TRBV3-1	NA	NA	TGTGCCAGCAGCCAAAGCGGCAGGGGATTAAAAAACATTCAGTACTTC	CASSQSGRGLKNIQYF
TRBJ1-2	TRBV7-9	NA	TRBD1	TGTGCCAGCAGCTCCGCCGGGACAGGCGTCGCTGGCTACACCTTC	CASSSAGTGVAGYTF
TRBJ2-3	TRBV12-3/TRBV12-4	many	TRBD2	TGTGCCAGCACCACACGGGGGGGGGCAGATACGCAGTATTTT	CASTTRGGADTQYF
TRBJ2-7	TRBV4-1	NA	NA	TGCGCCAGCAGCCAAGATTGGGGGTCCGGGATAAGCTCCTACGGGCAGTACTTC	CASSQDWGSGISSYGQYF
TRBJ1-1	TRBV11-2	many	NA	TGTGCCAGCAGCTTAGGGGGGGGTTACGCTGAAGCTTTCTTT	CASSLGGGYAEAFF
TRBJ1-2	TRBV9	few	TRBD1	TGTGCCAGCAGCCGGACAGGGGGCGCGGAAGGCTACACCTTC	CASSRTGGAEGYTF
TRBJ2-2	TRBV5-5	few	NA	TGTGCCAGCAGCTTGTTACCAGGGGCCGGGGAGCTGTTTTTT	CASSLLPGAGELFF
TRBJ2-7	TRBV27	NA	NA	TGTGCCAGCAGACTTTATAGTGACAGGAGCTACGAGCGGTACTTC	CASRLYSDRSYERYF
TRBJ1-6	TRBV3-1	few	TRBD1	TGTGCCAGCAGCCAAGGGACAGGGGCATCACCCCTCCACTTT	CASSQGTGASPLHF
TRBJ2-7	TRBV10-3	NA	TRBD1	TGTGCCATCAGTGCCGGGACAGGGGGCTTCGAGCAGTACTTC	CAISAGTGGFEQYF
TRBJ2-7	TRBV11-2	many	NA	TGTGCCAGCAGCTTATTCGGGAGCTTAGACGACGAGCAGTACTTC	CASSLFGSLDDEQYF
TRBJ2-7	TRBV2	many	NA	TGTGCCGGCGTAATTGACAGTTTGTCGTACGAGCAGTACTTC	CAGVIDSLSYEQYF
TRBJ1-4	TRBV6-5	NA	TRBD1	TGTGCCAGCAGTTCCCGAGATAGGGGGCCGATTGAAAAACTGTTTTTT	CASSSRDRGPIEKLFF
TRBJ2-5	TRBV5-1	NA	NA	TGCGCCAGCAGCCCCTTTTCCGCGGGAGAGACCCAGTACTTC	CASSPFSAGETQYF
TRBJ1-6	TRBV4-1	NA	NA	TGCGCCAGCAGCCAAGATTCGGGGTGGGATTCACCCCTCCACTTT	CASSQDSGWDSPLHF
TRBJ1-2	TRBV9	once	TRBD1	TGTGCCAGCAGCGCCACCGGGACAGGGGGGTCCAAGGATGGCTACACCTTC	CASSATGTGGSKDGYTF
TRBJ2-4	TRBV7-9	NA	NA	TGTGCCAGCAGCTTAAACCGGGGTTCGTGGGGAGGCATTCAGTACTTC	CASSLNRGSWGGIQYF
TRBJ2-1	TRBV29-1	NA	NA	TGCAGCGTTTTCGGAATAGCGACCTACAATGAGCAGTTCTTC	CSVFGIATYNEQFF
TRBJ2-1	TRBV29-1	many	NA	TGCAGCGTTGAAGATAGCCGGGGTTTCGACAATGAGCAGTTCTTC	CSVEDSRGFDNEQFF
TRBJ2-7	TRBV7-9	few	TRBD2	TGTGCCAGCAGCACCTCGACTAGCGGGGACACCTACGAGCAGTACTTC	CASSTSTSGDTYEQYF
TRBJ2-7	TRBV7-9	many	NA	TGTGCCAGCAGCACCACAGACGAAAACTACGAGCAGTACTTC	CASSTTDENYEQYF
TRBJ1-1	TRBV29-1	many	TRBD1	TGCAGCGTCACCCGACAGGGGTCGAACACTGAAGCTTTCTTT	CSVTRQGSNTEAFF
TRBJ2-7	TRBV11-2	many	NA	TGTGCCAGCAGCCCCCTGGGGGGTCGGGGCTCCTACGAGCAGTACTTC	CASSPLGGRGSYEQYF
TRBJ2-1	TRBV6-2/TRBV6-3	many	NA	TGTGCCAGCAGTTACTCTCCACTCTCCTACAATGAGCAGTTCTTC	CASSYSPLSYNEQFF
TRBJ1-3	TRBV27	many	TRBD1	TGTGCCAGCAGTTTATCGGCAGGGGGAGGCGGAAACACCATATATTTT	CASSLSAGGGGNTIYF
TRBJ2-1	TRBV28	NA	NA	TGTGCCAGCAGTTCCACCCCAGTTAATGAGCAGTTCTTC	CASSSTPVNEQFF
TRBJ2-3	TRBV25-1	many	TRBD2	TGTGCCAGCAGTGAATCCGGCGGGAGGGCCATGGATACGCAGTATTTT	CASSESGGRAMDTQYF
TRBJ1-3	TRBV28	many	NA	TGTGCCAGCAGGCACGACAGGAGTGGAGGAAACACCATATATTTT	CASRHDRSGGNTIYF
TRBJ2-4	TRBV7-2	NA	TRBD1	TGTGCCAGCAGCTTAGGGGACAGGGTAGCCATTCAGTACTTC	CASSLGDRVAIQYF
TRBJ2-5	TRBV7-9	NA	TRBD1	TGTGCCAGCAGCGAACAGGGGTGGGAGACCCAGTACTTC	CASSEQGWETQYF
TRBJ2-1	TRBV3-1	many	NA	TGTGCCAGCAGCCAAATTGATAGGGGGGGTGAGCAGTTCTTC	CASSQIDRGGEQFF
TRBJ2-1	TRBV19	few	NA	TGTGCCAGTAGTCTCCCGGGTCAGGGAATCAATGAGCAGTTCTTC	CASSLPGQGINEQFF
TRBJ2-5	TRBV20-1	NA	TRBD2	TGCAGTGCTAGAGATCAAAGGAGAAGGACTAGAGGCTTGGAGACCCAGTACTTC	CSARDQRRRTRGLETQYF
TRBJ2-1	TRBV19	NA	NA	TGTGCCAGTCAAGACGGGAGAATTTTTGAGCAGTTCTTC	CASQDGRIFEQFF
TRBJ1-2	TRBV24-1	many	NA	TGTGCCACCAGTGATGATGGGATCTATGGCTACACCTTC	CATSDDGIYGYTF
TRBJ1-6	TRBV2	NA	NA	TGTGCCAGCTATCTGACAATGTATAATTCACCCCTCCACTTT	CASYLTMYNSPLHF
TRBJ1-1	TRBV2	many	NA	TGTGCCAGCAGTGTCCGGCGGGACACTGAAGCTTTCTTT	CASSVRRDTEAFF
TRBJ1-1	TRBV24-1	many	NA	TGTGCCACCAGTAATTCAGGGGCCCACACTGAAGCTTTCTTT	CATSNSGAHTEAFF
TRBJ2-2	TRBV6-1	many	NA	TGTGCCAGCAGTGTCAGGGGGGCAGTCGGGGAGCTGTTTTTT	CASSVRGAVGELFF
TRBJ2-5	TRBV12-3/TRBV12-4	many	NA	TGTGCCAGCAGTTTAAACCTTCATACCGACAGTGACCAAGAGACCCAGTACTTC	CASSLNLHTDSDQETQYF
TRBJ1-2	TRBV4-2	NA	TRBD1	TGTGCCAGCAGCCAAGATAGGCGGACAGGGAATGGCTACACCTTC	CASSQDRRTGNGYTF
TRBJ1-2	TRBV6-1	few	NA	TGTGCCAGCAGGGGGACGGATTCCGATCACTATACCTATGGCTACACCTTC	CASRGTDSDHYTYGYTF